This T cell receptor beta chain derives from a study of cytomegalovirus exposure and HLA in healthy donors. Findings and caveats of the study: DRB1 showed the most TCR associations and HLA-C the fewest in a later analysis, as rates varied by HLA locus.

The germline CDR1 and CDR2 sequences are SEHNR and FQNEAQ (reference sequence). Trimming took 3 bases from V and 4 from J; bases not matched to a gene: 8. This CDR3 is 16 amino acids long. About this clone: The target antigen is unknown.

Amplification used 60 Vbeta primers and 13 Jbeta primers. The data were produced by immunoSEQ multiplex PCR, yet TCRdb's version contains in-frame clones alone and is incomplete. This table holds 200,000 to 250,000 clones, about three quarters found once. This chain joins TRBV7-9 and TRBJ2-3, with TRBD2 identical over 9 bases. Sequencing used PBMCs. The clonotype comes from a boy younger than 18 in good health and CMV-seronegative. The DNA of the CDR3 is TGTGCCAGCAGCTTTAGACGCGGGGGGGCTGCAGATACGCAGTATTTT. Encoded protein: CASSFRRGGAADTQYF.